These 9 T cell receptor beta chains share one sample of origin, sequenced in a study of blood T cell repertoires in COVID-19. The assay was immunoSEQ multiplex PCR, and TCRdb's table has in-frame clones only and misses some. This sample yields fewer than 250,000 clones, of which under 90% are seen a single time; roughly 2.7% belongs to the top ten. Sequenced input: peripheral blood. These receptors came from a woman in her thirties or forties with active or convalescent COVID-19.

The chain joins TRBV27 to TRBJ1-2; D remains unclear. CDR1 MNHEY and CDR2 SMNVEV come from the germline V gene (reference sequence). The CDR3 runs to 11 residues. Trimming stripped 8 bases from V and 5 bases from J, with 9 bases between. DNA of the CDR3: TGTGCCAGCCGCGACTCTTATGGCTACACCTTC. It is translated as CASRDSYGYTF.

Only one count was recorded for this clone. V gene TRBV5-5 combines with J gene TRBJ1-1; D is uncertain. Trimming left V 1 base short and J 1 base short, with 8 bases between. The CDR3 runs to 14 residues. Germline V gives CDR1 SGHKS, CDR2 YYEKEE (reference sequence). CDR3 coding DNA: TGTGCCAGCAGCTTGTTTCCAGAGAACACTGAAGCTTTCTTT. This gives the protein CASSLFPENTEAFF. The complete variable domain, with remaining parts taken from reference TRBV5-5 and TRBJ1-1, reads DAGVTQSPTHLIKTRGQQVTLRCSPISGHKSVSWYQQVLGQGPQFIFQYYEKEERGRGNFPDRFSARQFPNYSSELNVNALLLGDSALYLCASSLFPENTEAFFGQGTRLTVV.

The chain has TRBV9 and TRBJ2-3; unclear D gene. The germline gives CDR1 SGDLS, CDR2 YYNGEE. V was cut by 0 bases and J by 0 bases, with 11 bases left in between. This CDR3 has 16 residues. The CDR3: CASSVGPSQSTDTQYF. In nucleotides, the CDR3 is TGTGCCAGCAGCGTAGGGCCATCGCAGAGCACAGATACGCAGTATTTT. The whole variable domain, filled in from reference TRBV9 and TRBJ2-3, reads DSGVTQTPKHLITATGQRVTLRCSPRSGDLSVYWYQQSLDQGLQFLIQYYNGEERAKGNILERFSAQQFPDLHSELNLSSLELGDSALYFCASSVGPSQSTDTQYFGPGTRLTVL.

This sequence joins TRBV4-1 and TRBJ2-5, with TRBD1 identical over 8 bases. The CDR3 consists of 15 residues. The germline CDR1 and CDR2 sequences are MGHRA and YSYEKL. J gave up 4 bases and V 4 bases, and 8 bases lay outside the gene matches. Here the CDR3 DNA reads TGCGCCAGCAGCCCCCAGGACAGGGTCGGAGAGACCCAGTACTTC. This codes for CASSPQDRVGETQYF.

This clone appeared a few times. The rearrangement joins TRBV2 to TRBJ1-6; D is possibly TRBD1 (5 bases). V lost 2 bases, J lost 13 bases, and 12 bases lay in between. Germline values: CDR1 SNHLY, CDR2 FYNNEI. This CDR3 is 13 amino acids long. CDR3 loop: CASSELQGIPLHF. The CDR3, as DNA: TGTGCCAGCAGTGAATTGCAGGGTATCCCCCTCCACTTT.

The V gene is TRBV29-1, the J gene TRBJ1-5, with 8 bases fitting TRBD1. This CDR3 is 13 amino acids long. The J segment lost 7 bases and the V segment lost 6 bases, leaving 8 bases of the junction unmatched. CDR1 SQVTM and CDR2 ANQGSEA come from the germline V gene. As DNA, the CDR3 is TGCAGCGTCCCGACAGGGGTTGGGCAGCCCCAGCATTTT. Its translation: CSVPTGVGQPQHF.

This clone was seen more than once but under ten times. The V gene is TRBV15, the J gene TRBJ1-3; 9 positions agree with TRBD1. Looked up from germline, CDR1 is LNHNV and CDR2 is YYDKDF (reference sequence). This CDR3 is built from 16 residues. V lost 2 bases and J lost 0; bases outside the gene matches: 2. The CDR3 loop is CATSRRQGVSGNTIYF. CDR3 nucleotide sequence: TGTGCCACCAGCAGAAGACAGGGGGTCTCTGGAAACACCATATATTTT.

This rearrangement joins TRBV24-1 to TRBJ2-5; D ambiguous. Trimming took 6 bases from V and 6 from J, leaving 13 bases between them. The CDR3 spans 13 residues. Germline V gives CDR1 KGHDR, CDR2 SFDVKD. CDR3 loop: CATSSEVTKTQYF. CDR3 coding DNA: TGTGCCACCAGTTCCGAGGTTACGAAGACCCAGTACTTC.

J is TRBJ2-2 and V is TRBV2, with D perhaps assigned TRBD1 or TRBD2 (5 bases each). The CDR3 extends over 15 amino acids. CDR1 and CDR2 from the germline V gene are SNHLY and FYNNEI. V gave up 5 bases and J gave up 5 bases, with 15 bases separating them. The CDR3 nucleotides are TGTGCCAGCAGTAAAGAGGGGCTTCCTACCGGGGAGCTGTTTTTT. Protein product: CASSKEGLPTGELFF.